These 8 T cell receptor beta chains share one sample of origin, sequenced in a study of spatial heterogeneity in lung cancer (dated by TCRdb to between 2019 and 2020). What the authors observed across the whole study: The tumor nonsynonymous mutation count correlated with the number of expanded alpha and beta TCRs within the tumor.

Their specific antigens are unknown. The time point label here, explained by the study, means: sample taken at primary tumor resection. Library preparation employed 5' RACE. TCRdb shows the sequencer as NextSeq 500. The public sequencing data were trimmed at Q25 with fastp and processed into clonotypes with MiXCR by TCRdb, which kept only in-frame beta chains. Rows with one shared CDR3 protein collapse into an entry with the most common genes and DNA. This sample holds about 14,000 distinct CDR3 sequences; approximately 4.5% were observed only once. The ten biggest clones cover around 17% of the sample. The source material was lung tumor tissue, sampled at surgery. These receptor sequences come from a female donor with early-stage non-small cell lung cancer.

This clonotype was detected many times. The size of this beta chain means little, since it is a stray read in a library made for alpha chains. This chain joins TRBV13 and TRBJ2-3, with 9 bases identical to TRBD1. Germline CDR1 is PRHDT and CDR2 is FYEKMQ (reference sequence). After removal of 4 bases from V and 4 bases from J, the junction contained 9 bases not matched to a gene. The CDR3 consists of 16 residues. CDR3 sequence reads: CASSSPDRGSADTQYF. The CDR3 DNA follows: TGTGCCAGCAGCTCGCCCGACAGGGGGAGCGCAGATACGCAGTATTTT.

This clonotype was observed many times. A library prepared for alpha chains yielded this beta chain as an off-target read; its size is of little meaning. The CDR3 nucleotides read TGTGCCAGCAGTTTAAATGGGGATCAGCCCCAGCATTTT. Translating gives CASSLNGDQPQHF. The V gene is TRBV12-3 or TRBV12-4, the J gene TRBJ1-5; D remains ambiguous. Deletions cut 2 bases from V and 5 bases from J, with 7 bases between. CDR3 length equals 13 residues.

This clonotype occurred many times. A library prepared for alpha chains yielded this beta chain as an off-target read; its size is of little meaning. The J gene is TRBJ1-5, the V gene TRBV7-2; D is unclear. CDR3 length: 15 amino acids. V was trimmed by 1 base and J by 4 bases, leaving 11 bases between them. Per the germline V gene, CDR1 is SGHTA and CDR2 is FQGNSA. The chain's CDR3 is CASSLVHENNQPQHF. CDR3 coding DNA: TGTGCCAGCAGCTTAGTGCACGAGAATAATCAGCCCCAGCATTTT.

This clonotype was counted many times. This beta chain is a stray sequence in a library constructed for alpha chains; its clone size is not meaningful. The V gene is TRBV18, the J gene TRBJ1-1; TRBD1 matches 10 bases. Unmatched junction bases numbered 8, after V lost 5 bases and J lost 11 bases. The germline V gene encodes CDR1 KGHSH and CDR2 LQKENI. The CDR3 totals 13 residues. The CDR3 DNA follows: TGTGCCAGCTCAGGACAGGGGGAACAAGTGGCTTTCTTT. Its protein product is CASSGQGEQVAFF.

This clonotype was detected many times. This beta chain is off target for a library built for alpha chains, so its abundance means little. The rearrangement links TRBV7-8 to TRBJ1-1; D perhaps matches TRBD1 (6 bases). Germline V CDR1 and CDR2: SGHVS, FQNEAQ. CDR3 length equals 17 residues. Between the trimmed V and J ends, which lost 5 bases and 0 bases, there was a span of 19 bases. The DNA for the CDR3 is TGTGCCAGCAGCCCCCTGGACAGATTTGACATGAACACTGAAGCTTTCTTT. Protein sequence: CASSPLDRFDMNTEAFF.

This clonotype was observed many times. This beta chain is a stray read from a library made for alpha chains; its abundance is not meaningful. The chain joins TRBV20-1 to TRBJ2-3; D unclear. Germline CDR1 and CDR2: DFQATT and SNEGSKA (reference sequence). With 3 bases removed from V and 4 bases from J, the gap between germline ends came to 11 bases. The CDR3 is 13 residues long. CDR3 bases: TGCAGTGCTAGGTCCCCCCGGGCAGATACGCAGTATTTT. Its translation is CSARSPRADTQYF.

In this sample, this clonotype turned up a few times. A much larger clone lies a single base off, so this may be a read error. This beta chain was picked up by a library intended for alpha chains and is off target, so its count carries little meaning. The chain has TRBV9 and TRBJ1-1; the D gene is possibly TRBD1 (5 bases). Germline V gene sequence: CDR1 SGDLS, CDR2 YYNGEE. The CDR3 is 13 residues long. Trimming stripped 4 bases from V and 1 base from J, with 8 bases between. CDR3: CASSRGGNTEAFF. Here the CDR3 DNA reads TGTGCCAGCAGCCGGGGCGGGAACACTGAAGCTTTCTTT. The full variable domain, completed using reference TRBV9 and TRBJ1-1, is DSGVTQTPKHLITATGQRVTLRCSPRSGDLSVYWYQQSLDQGLQFLIQYYNGEERAKGNILERFSAQQFPDLHSELNLSSLELGDSALYFCASSRGGNTEAFFGQGTRLTVV.

This clonotype was detected many times. Being off target in a library aimed at alpha chains, this beta chain has a size of little meaning. Here the CDR3 reads CASSLAGGGLTEAFF. The CDR3 bases are TGTGCCAGCAGCTTAGCAGGGGGAGGGTTAACTGAAGCTTTCTTT. This chain uses TRBV7-2 with TRBJ1-1, with a tentative D call TRBD1 (6 bases). Deletions cut 0 bases from V and 5 bases from J, with 13 bases between. The CDR3 extends over 15 amino acids. Germline assignment: CDR1 SGHTA and CDR2 FQGNSA.